Here is one TCR beta chain with its context. The sequenced template was RNA, covering the TCR beta CDR3 region. The authors performed first-round RT-PCR with HTBI primers and then a second-round multiplex PCR. Each CDR3 protein gets one entry after TCRdb re-called the multiplex PCR reads with MiXCR. The sample holds 350,000 or so distinct CDR3 sequences, about 17% seen once. This sample was included in a study of Graves' ophthalmopathy and Graves' hyperthyroidism. This CDR3 is 15 amino acids long. CDR1 SGHTA and CDR2 FQGNSA come from the germline V gene. Deletions cut 1 base from V and 0 bases from J, with 7 bases between.

The sequenced sample was peripheral blood. The sequence was obtained from an adult man with Graves' ophthalmopathy. This chain joins TRBV7-2 and TRBJ1-3; no firm D call. The CDR3 coding sequence is TGTGCCAGCAGCTTAGGGCACAGCTCTGGAAACACCATATATTTT. It encodes CASSLGHSSGNTIYF.